This T cell receptor beta chain was recorded in a study of shared clonotypes between healthy human individuals. About the study: Serving as donors were a couple of women and three men, whose ages spanned 18 to 49. There were three CD4 naive, three CD4 memory, two CD8 naive and one CD8 memory plates per donor. Study findings and constraints: Researchers found naive subsets generally carried larger estimated richness than memory subsets.

In the case of this clone: Its antigen remains unidentified.

Memory CD4+ cells were the fraction left after CD45RA+ naive selection. The CDR3 extends over 15 amino acids. V shed 0 bases and J shed 6 bases, with 15 bases lying between them. Germline assignment: CDR1 LNHDA and CDR2 SQIVND (reference sequence). The data were produced by immunoSEQ multiplex PCR, yet TCRdb's version contains in-frame clones alone and is incomplete. The data show under 650,000 clones, about 96% seen once. This sequence originates from a young woman in good health. The chain joins TRBV19 to TRBJ2-7; maybe TRBD1 (5 bases). Sequencing was carried out using naive CD4+ T cells sorted from blood. Indicated subset: CD45RA+ positively selected. The CDR3 protein is CASSIDGALPLEQYF. Written as DNA, the CDR3 is TGTGCCAGTAGTATAGATGGGGCCCTCCCACTCGAGCAGTACTTC. Full variable domain (rest looked up from reference TRBV19 and TRBJ2-7): DGGITQSPKYLFRKEGQNVTLSCEQNLNHDAMYWYRQDPGQGLRLIYYSQIVNDFQKGDIAEGYSVSREKKESFPLTVTSAQKNPTAFYLCASSIDGALPLEQYFGPGTRLTVT.